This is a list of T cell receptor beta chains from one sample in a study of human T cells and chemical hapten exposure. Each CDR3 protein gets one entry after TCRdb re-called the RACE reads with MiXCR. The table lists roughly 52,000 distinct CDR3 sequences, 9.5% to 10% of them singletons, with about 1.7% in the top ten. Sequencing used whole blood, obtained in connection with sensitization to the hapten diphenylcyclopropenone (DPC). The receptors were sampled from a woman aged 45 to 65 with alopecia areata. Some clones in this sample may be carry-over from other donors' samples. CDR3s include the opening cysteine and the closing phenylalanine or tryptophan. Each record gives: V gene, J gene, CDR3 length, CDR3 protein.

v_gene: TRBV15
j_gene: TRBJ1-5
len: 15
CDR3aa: CATSRSTGGTQPQHF

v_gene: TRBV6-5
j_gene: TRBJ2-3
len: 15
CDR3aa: CASSPPGQGTDTQYF

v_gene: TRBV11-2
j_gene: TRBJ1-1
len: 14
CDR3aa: CASSLGPKNTEAFF

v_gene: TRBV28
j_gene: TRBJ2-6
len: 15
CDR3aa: CATTGGDSGANVLTF

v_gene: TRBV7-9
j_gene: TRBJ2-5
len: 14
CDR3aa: CASSLAGRLETQYF

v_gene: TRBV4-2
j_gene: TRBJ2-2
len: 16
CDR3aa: CASSQTLVILAGELFF

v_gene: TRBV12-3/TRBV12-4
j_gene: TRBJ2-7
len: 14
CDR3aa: CASRPEAGIYEQYF

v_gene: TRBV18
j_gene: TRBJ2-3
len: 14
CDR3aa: CASSQALTGEPQYF

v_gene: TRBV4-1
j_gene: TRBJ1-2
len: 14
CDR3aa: CASSTGVFSYGYTF

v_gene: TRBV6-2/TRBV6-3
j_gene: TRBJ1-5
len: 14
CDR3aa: CASTDRISNQPQHF

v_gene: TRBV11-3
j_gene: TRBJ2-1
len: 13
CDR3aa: CASSSRTRNEQFF

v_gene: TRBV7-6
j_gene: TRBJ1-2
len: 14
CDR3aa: CASSPRRDSRGYTF

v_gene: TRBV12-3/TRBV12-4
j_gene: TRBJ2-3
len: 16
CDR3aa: CASSFGGAGRTDTQYF

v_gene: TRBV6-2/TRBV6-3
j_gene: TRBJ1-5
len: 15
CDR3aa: CASRQTGVANQPQHF

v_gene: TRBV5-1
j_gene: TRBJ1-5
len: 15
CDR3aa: CASSPGWSGNQPQHF

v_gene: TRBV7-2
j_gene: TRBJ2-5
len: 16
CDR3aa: CASSRLAGGLGETQYF

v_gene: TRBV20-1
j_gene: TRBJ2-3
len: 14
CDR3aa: CSASPGRSTDTQYF

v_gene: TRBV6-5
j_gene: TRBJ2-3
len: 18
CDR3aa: CASSLLAVATRRRDTQYF

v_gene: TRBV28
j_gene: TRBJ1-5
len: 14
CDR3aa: CASSLVTVNQPQHF

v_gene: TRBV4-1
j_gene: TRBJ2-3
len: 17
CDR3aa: CASSQASKRGGLDTQYF

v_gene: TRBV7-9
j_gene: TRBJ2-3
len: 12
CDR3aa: CASTSRADTQYF

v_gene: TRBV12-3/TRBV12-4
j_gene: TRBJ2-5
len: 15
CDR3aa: CASSPRLGHQETQYF

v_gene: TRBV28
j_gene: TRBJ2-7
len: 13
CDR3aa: CASSDSPGYEQYF

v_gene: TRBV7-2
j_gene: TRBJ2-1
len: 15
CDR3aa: CASSLSGTRANEQFF

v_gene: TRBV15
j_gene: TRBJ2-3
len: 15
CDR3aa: CATLWDRGRADTQYF

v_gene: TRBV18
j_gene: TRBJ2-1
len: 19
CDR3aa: CASSPLRGRGGSSYNEQFF

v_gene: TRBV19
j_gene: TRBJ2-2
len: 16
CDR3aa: CATLPPGQENTGELFF

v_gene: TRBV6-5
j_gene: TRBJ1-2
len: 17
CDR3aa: CASSYSSGTGASYGYTF

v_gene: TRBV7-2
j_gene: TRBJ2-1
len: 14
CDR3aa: CASSLEWRNVGQFF

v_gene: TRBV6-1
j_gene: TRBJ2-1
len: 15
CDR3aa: CASSILAGSYNEQFF

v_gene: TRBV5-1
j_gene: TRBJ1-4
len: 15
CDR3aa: CASSPREGAKGKLFF

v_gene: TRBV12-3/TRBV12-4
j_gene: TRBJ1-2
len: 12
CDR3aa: CASSLSGVGYTF

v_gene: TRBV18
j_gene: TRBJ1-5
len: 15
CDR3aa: CASSPPGNSNQPQHF

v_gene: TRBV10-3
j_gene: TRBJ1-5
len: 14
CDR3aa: CAIREGQLNQPQHF

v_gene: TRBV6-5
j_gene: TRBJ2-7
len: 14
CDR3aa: CASSRIQLSYEQYF

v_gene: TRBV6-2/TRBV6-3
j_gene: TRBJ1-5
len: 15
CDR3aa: CASSPPTGLNQPQHF

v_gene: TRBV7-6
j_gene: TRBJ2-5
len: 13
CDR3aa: CASSLIESETQYF

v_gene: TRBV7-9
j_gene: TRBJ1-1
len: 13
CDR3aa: CASSLTARGEAFF

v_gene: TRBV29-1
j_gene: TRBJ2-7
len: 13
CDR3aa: CSSAVGVGYEQYF

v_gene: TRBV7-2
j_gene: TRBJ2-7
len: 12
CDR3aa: CASSLHNYEQYF

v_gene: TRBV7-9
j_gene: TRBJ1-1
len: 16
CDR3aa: CASSLGFRTMNTEAFF

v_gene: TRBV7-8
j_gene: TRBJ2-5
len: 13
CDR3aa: CASSLGVKETQYF

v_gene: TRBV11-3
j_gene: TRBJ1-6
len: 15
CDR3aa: CASSLEFTGNSPLHF

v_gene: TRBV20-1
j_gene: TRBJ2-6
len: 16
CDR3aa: CSAPRGIISGANVLTF

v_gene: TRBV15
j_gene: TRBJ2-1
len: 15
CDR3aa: CATSRDRYSYNEQFF

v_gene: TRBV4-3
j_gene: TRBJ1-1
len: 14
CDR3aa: CASSQDSSREKVLF

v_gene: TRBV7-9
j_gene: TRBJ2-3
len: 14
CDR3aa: CASSLSGAGDTQYF

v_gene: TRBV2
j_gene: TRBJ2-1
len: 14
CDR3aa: CASRGQGIYNEQFF

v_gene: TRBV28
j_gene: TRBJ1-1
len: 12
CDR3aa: CASIQMNTEAFF

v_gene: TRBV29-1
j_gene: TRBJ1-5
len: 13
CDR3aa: CSVSQGGNQPQHF

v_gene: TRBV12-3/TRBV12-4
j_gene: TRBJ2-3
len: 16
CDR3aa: CASSSPLTGFTDTQYF